This is a list of T cell receptor beta chains from one sample in a study of graft-versus-host responses after intestinal transplantation. Profiling relied on immunoSEQ multiplex PCR, and the TCRdb table lists in-frame clones only, not all of them. The sample carries about 96,000 clones, 80% to 95% recorded once. Their antigens are not known. The starting material was unstimulated CD4+ T cells sorted from spleen or lymph node cells, obtained before intestinal transplant. Source of these receptors: a human donor who received an intestinal transplant. CDR3s include the opening cysteine and the closing phenylalanine or tryptophan. Fields, in order: D gene, J gene, V gene, clone size, CDR3 DNA, CDR3 protein. A D gene is named only where the DNA matches it firmly. Some rows have no size entry. The others give once, few or many, or a class for an expanded clone.

TRBD1 | TRBJ1-1 | TRBV6-5 | NA | TGTGCCAGCAGTTACTCGAACAGGGGATACACTGAAGCTTTCTTT | CASSYSNRGYTEAFF
TRBD1 | TRBJ1-6 | TRBV16 | NA | TGTGCCAGCAGCCTGCGACAGGGGCAAGCCTATAATTCACCCCTCCACTTT | CASSLRQGQAYNSPLHF
TRBD1 | TRBJ2-4 | TRBV5-6 | NA | TGTGCCAGCACAGAACAGGGGGCTTCGTTAAACATTCAGTACTTC | CASTEQGASLNIQYF
TRBD1 | TRBJ2-5 | TRBV5-1 | NA | TGCGCCAGCAGCTTTGCCGGGACAGCCCAAGAGACCCAGTACTTC | CASSFAGTAQETQYF
NA | TRBJ1-5 | TRBV2 | NA | TGTGCCAGCAGTGCAGGGAGGGATCAGCCCCAGCATTTT | CASSAGRDQPQHF
TRBD2 | TRBJ2-7 | TRBV6-1 | NA | TGTGCCAGCGGGACTACCTCCTACGAGCAGTACTTC | CASGTTSYEQYF
NA | TRBJ2-1 | TRBV6-5 | NA | TGTGCCAGCAGTTACCGGGACAGGACTAGTGCGCAGTTCTTC | CASSYRDRTSAQFF
NA | TRBJ1-1 | TRBV2 | NA | TGTGCCAGCACGGGTGGTTCGGTCCTTGCTGAAGCTTTCTTT | CASTGGSVLAEAFF
NA | TRBJ2-5 | TRBV15 | few | TGTGCCACCAGCAGAGGCACTACCGGAGAGACCCAGTACTTC | CATSRGTTGETQYF
NA | TRBJ1-2 | TRBV7-3 | NA | TGTGCCAGCAGCTTAATCCCCACACAGGGTCCCTATGGCTACACCTTC | CASSLIPTQGPYGYTF
NA | TRBJ2-1 | TRBV5-1 | NA | TGCGCCAGCAGCTTGGTCGCGATTACCTACAATGAGCAGTTCTTC | CASSLVAITYNEQFF
NA | TRBJ1-3 | TRBV7-2 | NA | TGTGCCGGACTCTCTGGAAACACCATATATTTT | CAGLSGNTIYF
TRBD2 | TRBJ2-3 | TRBV7-2 | NA | TGTGCCAGCAGCCGAAAGCGGGAGGGCCTAGATACGCAGTATTTT | CASSRKREGLDTQYF
NA | TRBJ2-3 | TRBV7-2 | NA | TGTGCCAGCAGCCTCCGGGACATTGAAACAGATACGCAGTATTTT | CASSLRDIETDTQYF
TRBD1 | TRBJ1-2 | TRBV5-4 | once | TGTGCCAGCAGCGCCGGGACAGGGGGCGCCTATGGCTACACCTTC | CASSAGTGGAYGYTF
NA | TRBJ1-2 | TRBV18 | NA | TGTGCCAGCTCACCACCGGGGGGGCTGGTCTATGGCTACACCTTC | CASSPPGGLVYGYTF
NA | TRBJ1-1 | TRBV7-9 | once | TGTGCCAGCAGGCTAAGAGAGGACACTGAAGCTTTCTTT | CASRLREDTEAFF
NA | TRBJ2-7 | TRBV6-5 | once | TGTGCCAGCAGCCGGGGGGCATCCTACGAGCAGTACTTC | CASSRGASYEQYF
NA | TRBJ1-1 | TRBV7-9 | NA | TGTGCCAGCAGCTTATTGCGACAGGAGAACACTGAAGCTTTCTTT | CASSLLRQENTEAFF
NA | TRBJ1-2 | TRBV6-1 | NA | TGTGCCAGCAGTGAAGCGTCGGTGCTCTATGGCTACACCTTC | CASSEASVLYGYTF
NA | TRBJ2-1 | TRBV5-1 | NA | TGCGCCAGCAGCTTCGGGATCCAAAAATACAATGAGCAGTTCTTC | CASSFGIQKYNEQFF
TRBD2 | TRBJ2-1 | TRBV13 | NA | TGTGCCAGCGGCCGCGGGGGGGCCATCAATGAGCAGTTCTTC | CASGRGGAINEQFF
TRBD1 | TRBJ2-5 | TRBV6-5 | NA | TGTGCCAGCAGAAAGGACAGGGTTGGAGAGACCCAGTACTTC | CASRKDRVGETQYF
TRBD2 | TRBJ2-7 | TRBV19 | NA | TGTGCCAGTAGTATACCGGGACTAGCGGTCTACGAGCAGTACTTC | CASSIPGLAVYEQYF
NA | TRBJ2-7 | TRBV4-1 | once | TGCGCCAGCAGCCCGGGGACGCGGGAATACTACGAGCAGTACTTC | CASSPGTREYYEQYF
NA | TRBJ1-1 | TRBV30 | few | TGTGCCTGGACAGGGGTTACGAACACTGAAGCTTTCTTT | CAWTGVTNTEAFF
NA | TRBJ2-3 | TRBV29-1 | once | TGCAGCGTGGACGGGGGGCCCACAGATACGCAGTATTTT | CSVDGGPTDTQYF
NA | TRBJ1-6 | TRBV11-2 | NA | TGTGCCAGCAGCCCGACTTTAAATAATTCACCCCTCCACTTT | CASSPTLNNSPLHF
TRBD2 | TRBJ2-1 | TRBV27 | NA | TGTGCCAGCACGACTAGCGGGGGGGGAGAGCAGTTCTTC | CASTTSGGGEQFF
NA | TRBJ1-2 | TRBV19 | NA | TGTGCCGTCCCGGCCGGGACATCGTCCGATTATGGCTACACCTTC | CAVPAGTSSDYGYTF
TRBD1 | TRBJ2-5 | TRBV5-1 | once | TGCGCCAGCAGCACCGGGGACAGCCAAGAGACCCAGTACTTC | CASSTGDSQETQYF
TRBD1 | TRBJ1-1 | TRBV18 | NA | TGTGCCAGCTCACCACCGGGGGCAGGGGGGAAGAATGAAGCTTTCTTT | CASSPPGAGGKNEAFF
NA | TRBJ2-3 | TRBV5-1 | NA | TGCGCCAGCAGCTTGAAACTAGCCGCCACCACAGATACGCAGTATTTT | CASSLKLAATTDTQYF
TRBD1 | TRBJ1-6 | TRBV27 | NA | TGTGCCAGCGGCAAGACAGGGGGCTCGTATAATTCACCCCTCCACTTT | CASGKTGGSYNSPLHF
NA | TRBJ1-1 | TRBV13 | NA | TGTGCCAGCAGCACCACAGGGACTAAGATGAACACTGAAGCTTTCTTT | CASSTTGTKMNTEAFF
NA | TRBJ1-2 | TRBV10-3 | few | TGTGCCATCAGCCCCCCCATGGAGGGCTATGGCTACACCTTC | CAISPPMEGYGYTF
NA | TRBJ2-3 | TRBV5-6 | NA | TGTGCCAGCAGCTTGTGGCAGGGTAGGCTTGGAGATACGCAGTATTTT | CASSLWQGRLGDTQYF
NA | TRBJ1-2 | TRBV7-2 | once | TGTGCCAGCAGCCCCCTCTGGGGGGGGAGGGGCTACACCTTC | CASSPLWGGRGYTF
TRBD1 | TRBJ2-7 | TRBV11-3 | NA | TGTGCCAGCAGCTTAGACGGGACAGGGGGCTACGAGCAGTACTTC | CASSLDGTGGYEQYF
NA | TRBJ2-1 | TRBV19 | NA | TGTGCCAGTAGCGGGAGCTCCTACAATGAGCAGTTCTTC | CASSGSSYNEQFF
NA | TRBJ2-3 | TRBV11-2 | NA | TGTGCCAGCAGCTTAGAGGAGGACTGGCCGTTTCGCGATACGCAGTATTTT | CASSLEEDWPFRDTQYF
TRBD2 | TRBJ2-1 | TRBV7-7 | NA | TGTGCCAGCAGCTTACTCCCGGCCGGGACTAGCGACTACAATGAGCAGTTCTTC | CASSLLPAGTSDYNEQFF
NA | TRBJ1-2 | TRBV28 | NA | TGTGCCAGCAGTCCGACCTCCGGAGTTGGCTATGGCTACACCTTC | CASSPTSGVGYGYTF
NA | TRBJ2-1 | TRBV6-5 | NA | TGTGCCAGCAGTTACGAGCCGTTAATCAACAATGAGCAGTTCTTC | CASSYEPLINNEQFF
NA | TRBJ2-7 | TRBV25-1 | NA | TGTGCCAGCAGTGGAGAGGGTACTGGGGAGCAGTACTTC | CASSGEGTGEQYF
NA | TRBJ2-7 | TRBV6-4 | NA | TGTGCCAGCAGGGAGACAGGTATCTACGACGAGCAGTACTTC | CASRETGIYDEQYF
NA | TRBJ1-3 | TRBV7-6 | few | TGTGCCAGCAGCTTATACGGACAGAGCTCTGGAAACACCATATATTTT | CASSLYGQSSGNTIYF
TRBD1 | TRBJ1-2 | TRBV2 | NA | TGTGCCAGCAGTATAGCGGGACAGGGGACATATGGCTACACCTTC | CASSIAGQGTYGYTF
TRBD1 | TRBJ2-5 | TRBV9 | NA | TGTGCCAGCAGCGTAGCTCTACAGGGGGTCGAGACCCAGTACTTC | CASSVALQGVETQYF
NA | TRBJ1-5 | TRBV7-9 | NA | TGTGCCAGCAGTCCAGGACAGTGGGGTAATCAGCCCCAGCATTTT | CASSPGQWGNQPQHF
NA | TRBJ2-5 | TRBV4-1 | NA | TGCGCCAGCAACCCGGTACGGGAGACCCAGTACTTC | CASNPVRETQYF
NA | TRBJ2-6 | TRBV6-1 | once | TGTGCCAGCAGTGGGGCCCACTCTGGGGCCAACGTCCTGACTTTC | CASSGAHSGANVLTF
NA | TRBJ2-3 | TRBV7-8 | NA | TGTGCCAGCAGCGTGCAGGGGAGCACAGATACGCAGTATTTT | CASSVQGSTDTQYF
TRBD2 | TRBJ2-7 | TRBV7-6 | NA | TGTGCCAGCAGCGGCGGGACTAGCGGGAGCCACGAGCAGTACTTC | CASSGGTSGSHEQYF